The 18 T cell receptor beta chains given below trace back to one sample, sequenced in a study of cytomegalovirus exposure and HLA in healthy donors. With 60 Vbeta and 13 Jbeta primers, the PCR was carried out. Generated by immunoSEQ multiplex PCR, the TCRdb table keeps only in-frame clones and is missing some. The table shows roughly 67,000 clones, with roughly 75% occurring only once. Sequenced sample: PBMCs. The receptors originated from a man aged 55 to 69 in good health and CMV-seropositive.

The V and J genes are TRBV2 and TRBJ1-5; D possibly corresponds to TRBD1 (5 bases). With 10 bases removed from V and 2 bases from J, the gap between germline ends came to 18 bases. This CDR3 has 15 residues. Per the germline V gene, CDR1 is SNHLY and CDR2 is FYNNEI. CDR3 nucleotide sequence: TGTGCCATCGGCAGGGCATCGGGGGGCAATCAGCCCCAGCATTTT. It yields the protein CAIGRASGGNQPQHF. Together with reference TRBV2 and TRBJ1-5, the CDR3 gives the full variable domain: EPEVTQTPSHQVTQMGQEVILRCVPISNHLYFYWYRQILGQKVEFLVSFYNNEISEKSEIFDDQFSVERPDGSNFTLKIRSTKLEDSAMYFCAIGRASGGNQPQHFGDGTRLSIL.

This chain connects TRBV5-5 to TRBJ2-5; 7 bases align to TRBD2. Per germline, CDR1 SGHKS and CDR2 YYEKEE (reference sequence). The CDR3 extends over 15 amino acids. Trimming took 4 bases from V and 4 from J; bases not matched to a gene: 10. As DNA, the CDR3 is TGTGCCAGCAGCCCTATGGCGCGGGAGCCAGAGACCCAGTACTTC. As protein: CASSPMAREPETQYF.

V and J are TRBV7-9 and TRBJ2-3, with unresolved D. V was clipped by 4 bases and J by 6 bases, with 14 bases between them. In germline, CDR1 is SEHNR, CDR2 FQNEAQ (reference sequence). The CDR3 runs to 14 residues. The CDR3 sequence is CASSSANQADTQYF. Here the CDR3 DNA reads TGTGCCAGCAGCTCGGCCAATCAGGCGGATACGCAGTATTTT.

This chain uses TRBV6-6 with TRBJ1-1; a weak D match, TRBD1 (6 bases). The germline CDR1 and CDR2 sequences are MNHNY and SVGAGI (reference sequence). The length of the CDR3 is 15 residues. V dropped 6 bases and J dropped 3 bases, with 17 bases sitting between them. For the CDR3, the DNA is TGTGCCAGCAGCGAGGGGGGGGGTGGAGACACTGAAGCTTTCTTT. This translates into CASSEGGGGDTEAFF.

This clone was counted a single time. CDR3 loop: CASSPRTQAAEAFF. As DNA, the CDR3 is TGTGCCAGCAGTCCCCGAACTCAGGCCGCTGAAGCTTTCTTT. This rearrangement joins TRBV6-1 to TRBJ1-1; D uncertain. CDR1 and CDR2 (germline): MNHNS, SASEGT. Trimming took 5 bases from V and 6 from J, leaving 16 bases between them. CDR3 length: 14 residues.

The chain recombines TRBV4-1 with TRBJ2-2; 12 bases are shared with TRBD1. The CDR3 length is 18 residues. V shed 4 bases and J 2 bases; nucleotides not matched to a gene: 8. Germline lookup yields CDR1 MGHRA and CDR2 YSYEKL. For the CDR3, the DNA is TGCGCCAGCAGCCCCCTTTGGGGGACAGGGGGCAACACCGGGGAGCTGTTTTTT. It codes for CASSPLWGTGGNTGELFF.

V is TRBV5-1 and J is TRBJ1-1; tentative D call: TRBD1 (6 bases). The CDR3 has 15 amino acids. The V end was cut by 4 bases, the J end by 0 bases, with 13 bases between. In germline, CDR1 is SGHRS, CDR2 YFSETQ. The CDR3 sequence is CASSLQTGMNTEAFF. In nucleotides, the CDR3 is TGCGCCAGCAGCCTCCAGACAGGAATGAACACTGAAGCTTTCTTT. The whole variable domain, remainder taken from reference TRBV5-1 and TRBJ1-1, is KAGVTQTPRYLIKTRGQQVTLSCSPISGHRSVSWYQQTPGQGLQFLFEYFSETQRNKGNFPGRFSGRQFSNSRSEMNVSTLELGDSALYLCASSLQTGMNTEAFFGQGTRLTVV.

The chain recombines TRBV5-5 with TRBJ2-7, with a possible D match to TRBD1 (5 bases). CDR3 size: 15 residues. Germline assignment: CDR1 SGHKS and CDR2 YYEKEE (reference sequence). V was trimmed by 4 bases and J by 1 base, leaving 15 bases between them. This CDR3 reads CASSTSAGSSYEQYF. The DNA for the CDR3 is TGTGCCAGCAGCACGTCCGCAGGGTCTTCCTACGAGCAGTACTTC.

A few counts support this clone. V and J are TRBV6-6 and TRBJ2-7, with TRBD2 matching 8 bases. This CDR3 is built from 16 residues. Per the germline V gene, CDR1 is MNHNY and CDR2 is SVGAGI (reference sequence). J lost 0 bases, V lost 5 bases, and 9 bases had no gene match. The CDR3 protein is CASSPGLSGSSYEQYF. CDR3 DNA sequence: TGTGCCAGCAGTCCCGGTCTCAGCGGGAGCTCCTACGAGCAGTACTTC.

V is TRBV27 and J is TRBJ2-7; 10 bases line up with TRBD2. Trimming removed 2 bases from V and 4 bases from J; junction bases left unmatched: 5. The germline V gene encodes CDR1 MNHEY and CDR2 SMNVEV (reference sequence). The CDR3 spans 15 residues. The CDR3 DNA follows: TGTGCCAGCAGTTTAAGTAGCGGGGGGAGGTACGAGCAGTACTTC. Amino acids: CASSLSSGGRYEQYF.

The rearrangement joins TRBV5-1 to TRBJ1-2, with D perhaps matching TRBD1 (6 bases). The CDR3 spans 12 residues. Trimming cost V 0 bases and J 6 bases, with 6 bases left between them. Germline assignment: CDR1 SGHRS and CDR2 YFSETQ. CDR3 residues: CASSLEGDGYTF. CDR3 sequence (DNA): TGCGCCAGCAGCTTGGAGGGGGATGGCTACACCTTC. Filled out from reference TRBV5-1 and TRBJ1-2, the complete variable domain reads KAGVTQTPRYLIKTRGQQVTLSCSPISGHRSVSWYQQTPGQGLQFLFEYFSETQRNKGNFPGRFSGRQFSNSRSEMNVSTLELGDSALYLCASSLEGDGYTFGSGTRLTVV.

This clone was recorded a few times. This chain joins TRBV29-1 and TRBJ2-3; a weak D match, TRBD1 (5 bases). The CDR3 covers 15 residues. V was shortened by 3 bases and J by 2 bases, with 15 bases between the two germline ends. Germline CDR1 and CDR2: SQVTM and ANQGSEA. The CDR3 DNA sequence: TGCAGCGTTGATGGATATGGGGCCAACACAGATACGCAGTATTTT. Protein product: CSVDGYGANTDTQYF.

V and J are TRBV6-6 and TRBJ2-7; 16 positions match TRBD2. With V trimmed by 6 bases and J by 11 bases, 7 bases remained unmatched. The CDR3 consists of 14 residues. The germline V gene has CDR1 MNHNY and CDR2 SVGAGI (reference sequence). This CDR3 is CASSPSGTSGREYF. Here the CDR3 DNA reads TGTGCCAGCAGCCCTTCCGGGACTAGCGGGAGGGAGTACTTC.

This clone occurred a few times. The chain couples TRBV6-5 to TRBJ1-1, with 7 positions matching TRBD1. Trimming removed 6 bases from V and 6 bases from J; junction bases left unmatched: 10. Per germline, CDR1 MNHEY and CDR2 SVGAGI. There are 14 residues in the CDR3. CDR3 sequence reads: CASRRQGKNPEAFF. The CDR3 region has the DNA TGTGCCAGCAGAAGACAGGGAAAAAACCCTGAAGCTTTCTTT.

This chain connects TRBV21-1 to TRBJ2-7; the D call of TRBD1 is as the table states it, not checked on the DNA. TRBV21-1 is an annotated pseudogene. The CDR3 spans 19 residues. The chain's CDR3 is CASSKGFKDRDSLTYEQYF. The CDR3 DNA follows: TGTGCCAGCAGCAAAGGGTTTAAAGACCGGGACAGCCTTACGTACGAGCAGTACTTC.

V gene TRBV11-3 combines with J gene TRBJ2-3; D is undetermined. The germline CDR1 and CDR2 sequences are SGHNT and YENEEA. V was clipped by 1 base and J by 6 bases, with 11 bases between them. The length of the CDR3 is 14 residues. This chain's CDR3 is CASSLGRGTDTQYF. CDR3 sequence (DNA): TGTGCCAGCAGCTTAGGGAGAGGTACGGATACGCAGTATTTT.

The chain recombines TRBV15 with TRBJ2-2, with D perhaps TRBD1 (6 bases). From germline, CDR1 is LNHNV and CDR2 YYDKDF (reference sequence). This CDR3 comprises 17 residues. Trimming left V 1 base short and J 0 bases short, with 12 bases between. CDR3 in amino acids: CATSRGGRTSNTGELFF. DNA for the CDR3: TGTGCCACCAGCAGAGGGGGGCGGACTTCGAACACCGGGGAGCTGTTTTTT.

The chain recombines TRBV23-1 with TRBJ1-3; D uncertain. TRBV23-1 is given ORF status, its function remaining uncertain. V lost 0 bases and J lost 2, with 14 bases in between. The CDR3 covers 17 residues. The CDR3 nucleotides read TGCGCCAGCAGTCAATCGTTGGAGGAAATGCCTGGAAACACCATATATTTT. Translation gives CASSQSLEEMPGNTIYF.